This T cell receptor beta chain was captured by sequencing in a study of molecular identifiers for immune sequencing clone quantification. In this sample, this clonotype turned up many times. Its antigen is still unknown. Germline lookup yields CDR1 ENHRY and CDR2 SYGVKD. V lost 10 bases and J lost 6, with 13 bases in between. This CDR3 spans 13 amino acids. General study points: Effector cells had over 98% of their molecules in clones above 20 RNA copies, while naive cells had under 1%.

TCRdb re-analysed the PCR reads in MiXCR, keeping a single row per CDR3 protein. In the table there are about 640,000 distinct CDR3 sequences, just under 20% of which are singletons. This rearrangement joins TRBV10-3 to TRBJ1-6; unclear D gene. The sample comprised naive CD8+ T cells from blood, with Jurkat cell RNA spiked in. Subset denoted: FACS-sorted CD8+CD4-CCR7+CD45RA+ naive T cells. The TCR sequence derives from a human donor in good health. Some libraries in this study had Jurkat cell RNA spiked in. CDR3 DNA: TGTGCCAACCAGGCTTTCGGTAATTCACCCCTCCACTTT. This codes for CANQAFGNSPLHF.